The T cell receptor (beta chain) described here comes from a study of molecular identifiers for immune sequencing clone quantification. Germline CDR1 and CDR2: ENHRY and SYGVKD. V lost 3 bases, J lost 6 bases, and 18 bases lay in between. This CDR3 spans 15 amino acids. TCRdb re-analysed the PCR reads in MiXCR, keeping a single row per CDR3 protein. The sample includes 40,000 to 45,000 distinct CDR3 sequences, roughly 19% of them seen just once. This clonotype was recorded many times. V usage is TRBV10-3 and J usage is TRBJ2-7; D may be TRBD1 (5 bases). This receptor was obtained from a human donor in good health. Some libraries in this study had Jurkat cell RNA spiked in. The sample taken for sequencing was naive CD8+ T cells from blood, with Jurkat cell RNA spiked in. Described subset: FACS-sorted CD8+CD4-CCR7+CD45RA+ naive T cells. CDR3 residues: CAISDHPPGHPEQYF. The CDR3 region has the DNA TGTGCCATCAGTGACCACCCACCCGGACATCCCGAGCAGTACTTC.